This T cell receptor (beta chain) was obtained from a study of shared clonotypes between healthy human individuals. Study-wide findings and caveats: Relative to memory subsets, naive subsets generally showed larger estimated richness.

Measured with immunoSEQ multiplex PCR; TCRdb has only the in-frame clones, and not every one. Here the sample spans about 2 million clones, 90% to 95% being singletons. Trimming pared 2 bases from V and 6 bases from J, leaving 13 bases between. The CDR3 length is 13 residues. Germline loops: CDR1 GTSNPN, CDR2 SVGIG (reference sequence). This clone has only one observation. What it recognizes is unknown. The V and J genes are TRBV30 and TRBJ1-1; D ambiguous. Sequences were obtained from naive CD4+ T cells sorted from blood. The sample's subset: CD45RA+ positively selected. The sequence was obtained from a man younger than 35 in good health. CDR3: CAWSPTRKAEAFF. Here the CDR3 DNA reads TGTGCCTGGAGTCCAACCCGGAAGGCTGAAGCTTTCTTT.